The rows below give T cell receptor beta chains drawn from one sample of a study of T cell repertoires in cytomegalovirus infection. No antigen has been identified for these receptors. TCRdb re-analysed the reads in MiXCR, keeping a single row per CDR3 protein. The repertoire has a few hundred thousand distinct CDR3 sequences, about 39% of them found once; the top ten carry around 48%. This material consisted of cultured PBMCs, taken from culture after CMV antigen stimulation. These receptors originate from a human donor in good health (CMV status not recorded). Some clones in this sample may be carry-over from other donors' samples. Both conserved end residues are part of each CDR3. The order of the fields is V gene, D gene, clone size, J gene, CDR3 protein, CDR3 DNA. The D gene is left open where the match is weak. Where a row states a size, it is once, few, many or the class of an expanded clone; other rows omit it.

>TRBV2|NA|NA|TRBJ1-1
CASSVQGSRDTEAFF
TGTGCCAGCAGTGTCCAGGGAAGCCGCGACACTGAAGCTTTCTTT
>TRBV7-1|TRBD1|NA|TRBJ2-7
CASSGWTGWGEQYF
TGTGCCAGCAGCGGTTGGACAGGGTGGGGTGAGCAGTACTTC
>TRBV7-2|NA|few|TRBJ2-7
CASSFPGTFAYEQYF
TGTGCCAGCAGCTTTCCGGGGACGTTTGCCTACGAGCAGTACTTC
>TRBV12-3/TRBV12-4|NA|NA|TRBJ1-2
CASSPSLIGYGYTF
TGTGCCAGCAGTCCCTCTTTAATCGGCTATGGCTACACCTTC
>TRBV7-9|TRBD1|NA|TRBJ1-5
CASSPRGGEHQPQHF
TGTGCCAGCAGCCCGAGAGGGGGCGAGCATCAGCCCCAGCATTTT
>TRBV20-1|NA|few|TRBJ2-1
CSASSPDGKGGDEQFF
TGCAGTGCTAGCTCCCCGGACGGGAAGGGAGGTGATGAGCAGTTCTTC
>TRBV5-1|TRBD1|NA|TRBJ1-3
CASSGQGIASGNTIYF
TGCGCCAGCAGCGGACAGGGGATCGCCTCTGGAAACACCATATATTTT
>TRBV6-8|NA|NA|TRBJ2-7
CASSSYGGIGYEQYF
TGTGCCAGCAGTTCCTATGGGGGCATTGGCTACGAGCAGTACTTC
>TRBV19|TRBD1|NA|TRBJ2-2
CASSRTGGSGELFF
TGTGCCAGTAGTAGAACAGGGGGCAGCGGGGAGCTGTTTTTT
>TRBV20-1|TRBD1|once|TRBJ1-1
CSAREWDRGTTEAFF
TGCAGTGCTAGAGAGTGGGACAGGGGAACCACTGAAGCTTTCTTT
>TRBV29-1|NA|NA|TRBJ2-3
CSVGRTIKGADTQYF
TGCAGCGTGGGGAGGACCATCAAGGGCGCAGATACGCAGTATTTT
>TRBV5-6|NA|NA|TRBJ1-6
CASTPWGSGGLRNSPLHF
TGTGCCAGCACCCCTTGGGGGTCGGGGGGATTGCGAAATTCACCCCTCCACTTT
>TRBV7-4|TRBD2|NA|TRBJ2-7
CASRRGDYYEQYF
TGTGCCAGCCGTCGAGGGGACTATTACGAGCAGTACTTC
>TRBV20-1|NA|NA|TRBJ2-7
CSARDSQDSPYEQYF
TGCAGTGCTAGAGATTCCCAGGACAGTCCCTACGAGCAGTACTTC
>TRBV7-6|NA|few|TRBJ2-5
CASSRGTVETQYF
TGTGCCAGCAGCCGCGGGACAGTTGAAACCCAGTACTTC
>TRBV5-6|TRBD1|NA|TRBJ1-1
CASRRTGQASDTEAFF
TGTGCCAGCAGGCGGACAGGGCAGGCGTCGGACACTGAAGCTTTCTTT
>TRBV6-1|TRBD2|NA|TRBJ2-1
CASSAGTSISEQFF
TGTGCCAGCAGTGCCGGGACTAGCATCAGTGAGCAGTTCTTC
>TRBV2|NA|NA|TRBJ2-1
CASSEGSRAEQFF
TGTGCCAGCAGTGAAGGCTCGAGGGCTGAGCAGTTCTTC
>TRBV6-6|NA|NA|TRBJ1-1
CASSYPPGPPNTEAFF
TGTGCCAGCAGTTACCCCCCGGGACCCCCGAACACTGAAGCTTTCTTT
>TRBV7-9|NA|few|TRBJ2-1
CASSGAMRNEQFF
TGTGCCAGCAGCGGAGCTATGAGAAATGAGCAGTTCTTC
>TRBV7-2|NA|NA|TRBJ2-3
CASRGATSTDTQYF
TGTGCCAGCAGGGGGGCGACTAGCACAGATACGCAGTATTTT
>TRBV7-8|NA|NA|TRBJ1-2
CASSSRRDYGYTF
TGTGCCAGCAGCTCACGACGGGACTATGGCTACACCTTC
>TRBV5-6|NA|few|TRBJ2-5
CASSRQRAGETQYF
TGTGCCAGCAGCCGCCAGCGGGCGGGGGAGACCCAGTACTTC
>TRBV29-1|TRBD1|NA|TRBJ1-1
CSVSTGGTAEAFF
TGCAGCGTCTCGACAGGGGGCACGGCTGAAGCTTTCTTT
>TRBV7-2|NA|NA|TRBJ2-2
CASSHPGANTGELFF
TGTGCCAGCAGCCACCCAGGCGCGAACACCGGGGAGCTGTTTTTT
>TRBV19|NA|NA|TRBJ1-1
CASYWEGNTEAFF
TGTGCCAGTTACTGGGAGGGGAACACTGAAGCTTTCTTT
>TRBV7-2|NA|NA|TRBJ2-7
CASKESSGYEQYF
TGTGCCAGCAAGGAGAGCTCAGGCTACGAGCAGTACTTC
>TRBV7-2|TRBD1|few|TRBJ2-1
CASSLVEGTGEFF
TGTGCCAGCAGCTTAGTGGAGGGGACAGGGGAGTTCTTC
>TRBV10-2|NA|NA|TRBJ2-2
CASSESFYGELFF
TGCGCCAGCAGTGAGTCGTTTTACGGGGAGCTGTTTTTT
>TRBV20-1|NA|NA|TRBJ2-7
CSARKQGIEQYF
TGCAGTGCTAGAAAACAGGGAATCGAGCAGTACTTC
>TRBV7-2|TRBD2|NA|TRBJ2-7
CASSPTRLAGAYEQYF
TGTGCCAGCAGTCCCACGAGACTAGCGGGGGCCTACGAGCAGTACTTC
>TRBV20-1|TRBD2|few|TRBJ2-3
CSATTWARGAGRTDTQYF
TGCAGTGCTACCACCTGGGCGAGGGGAGCGGGACGCACAGATACGCAGTATTTT
>TRBV20-1|NA|NA|TRBJ2-7
CSARDHEGGRNEQYF
TGCAGTGCTAGAGACCACGAAGGGGGACGGAACGAGCAGTACTTC
>TRBV7-2|NA|many|TRBJ1-2
CASSPRGTYGYTF
TGTGCCAGCAGCCCAAGGGGTACCTATGGCTACACCTTC
>TRBV7-8|NA|few|TRBJ2-3
CASSPPVTGGTQYF
TGTGCCAGCAGCCCCCCTGTGACCGGAGGTACGCAGTATTTT
>TRBV4-2|TRBD1|NA|TRBJ1-1
CASGRDRVSEAFF
TGTGCCAGCGGACGCGACAGGGTCTCTGAAGCTTTCTTT
>TRBV2|TRBD1|NA|TRBJ2-7
CASSATGLDEQYF
TGTGCCAGCAGCGCGACAGGGTTGGACGAGCAGTACTTC
>TRBV5-1|TRBD1|NA|TRBJ1-6
CASSLGVARGLDSPLHF
TGCGCCAGCAGCTTGGGGGTCGCCAGGGGGCTTGATTCACCCCTCCACTTT
>TRBV12-3/TRBV12-4|NA|few|TRBJ2-2
CASNLRGENTGELFF
TGTGCCAGCAATCTCAGGGGGGAGAACACCGGGGAGCTGTTTTTT
>TRBV10-3|NA|few|TRBJ2-1
CAISESGRQGNEQFF
TGTGCCATCAGTGAGTCTGGCAGGCAGGGCAATGAGCAGTTCTTC
>TRBV4-3|NA|many|TRBJ1-5
CASSQDLTNQPQHF
TGCGCCAGCAGCCAAGATCTCACTAATCAGCCCCAGCATTTT
>TRBV11-2|NA|NA|TRBJ1-2
CASSLTQGYGDGGYTF
TGTGCCAGCAGCTTGACTCAGGGATACGGCGACGGCGGCTACACCTTC
>TRBV19|NA|NA|TRBJ1-5
CASSMRWPQPQHF
TGTGCCAGTAGTATGAGGTGGCCTCAGCCCCAGCATTTT
>TRBV14|TRBD1|NA|TRBJ2-1
CASSQWSYRGYNEQFF
TGTGCCAGCAGCCAATGGTCGTACAGGGGCTACAATGAGCAGTTCTTC
>TRBV25-1|TRBD1|NA|TRBJ2-5
CASSDPRQGLGETQYF
TGTGCCAGCAGTGATCCCCGACAGGGGTTGGGAGAGACCCAGTACTTC
>TRBV6-2/TRBV6-3|NA|few|TRBJ1-1
CASSRVLMQAFF
TGTGCCAGCAGTCGGGTCCTTATGCAAGCTTTCTTT
>TRBV6-5|TRBD1|NA|TRBJ2-7
CASSSGQGRYEQYF
TGTGCCAGCAGTTCGGGACAGGGAAGGTACGAGCAGTACTTC
>TRBV11-2|TRBD2|NA|TRBJ2-7
CASTPGGGLSYEQYF
TGTGCCAGCACCCCGGGGGGGGGCCTATCCTACGAGCAGTACTTC
>TRBV20-1|NA|NA|TRBJ2-1
CSAPISWADDEQFF
TGCAGTGCTCCTATTAGCTGGGCGGACGATGAGCAGTTCTTC
>TRBV10-3|NA|few|TRBJ2-7
CAISESINPASSYEQYF
TGTGCCATCAGTGAGTCGATTAATCCAGCGAGCTCCTACGAGCAGTACTTC
>TRBV9|TRBD1|NA|TRBJ1-1
CASSVGQGHMNTEAFF
TGTGCCAGCAGCGTGGGACAGGGGCACATGAACACTGAAGCTTTCTTT
>TRBV5-4|NA|NA|TRBJ2-1
CASSPGRRDNEQFF
TGTGCCAGCAGCCCTGGGCGGAGGGATAATGAGCAGTTCTTC
>TRBV18|NA|NA|TRBJ1-4
CASSPTGVPNEKLFF
TGTGCCAGCTCACCGACGGGGGTCCCGAATGAAAAACTGTTTTTT